Following are 10 T cell receptor beta chains from one sample sequenced in a study of T-cell reconstitution after alpha-beta-depleted transplantation in children. As it was prepared, the TCRbeta library received unique molecular identifiers. One entry per CDR3 protein results from TCRdb running MiXCR on the PCR reads. The table records over 400,000 distinct CDR3 sequences, approximately 13% of them present only once. The sequencing used PBMCs from the stem cell graft donor, collected from the stem cell graft. Source of these receptors: a human donor who donated a stem cell graft to a child with combined immunodeficiency.

The CDR3: CSGFTGTGDNEQFF. The CDR3 bases are TGCAGCGGGTTCACCGGGACAGGGGACAATGAGCAGTTCTTC. The chain has TRBV29-1 and TRBJ2-1, with TRBD1 matching 10 bases. CDR3 length equals 14 residues. Germline V gene sequence: CDR1 SQVTM, CDR2 ANQGSEA. With V trimmed by 7 bases and J by 5 bases, 8 bases remained unmatched.

This clonotype was seen at least ten times. V usage is TRBV6-2 or TRBV6-3 and J usage is TRBJ2-2, with D perhaps assigned TRBD1 or TRBD2 (5 bases each). V lost 5 bases and J 2 bases, leaving 15 bases between the germline ends. The germline gives CDR1 MNHEY, CDR2 SVGEGT. This CDR3 has 16 amino acids. CDR3 sequence reads: CASSPRELINTGELFF. CDR3 nucleotides: TGTGCCAGCAGTCCCAGGGAGTTGATTAACACCGGGGAGCTGTTTTTT.

This clonotype has a count of ten or more. The chain employs TRBV29-1 and TRBJ2-5; D ambiguous. From germline, CDR1 is SQVTM and CDR2 ANQGSEA. Trimming removed 4 bases from V and 7 bases from J, with 10 bases in between. The CDR3 length is 11 residues. This CDR3 is CSVGDAGTQYF. In DNA, the CDR3 is TGCAGCGTTGGAGACGCTGGGACCCAGTACTTC.

The chain carries TRBV30 and TRBJ1-4, with D unclear. The germline gives CDR1 GTSNPN, CDR2 SVGIG (reference sequence). V lost 1 base and J 0 bases, leaving 3 bases between the germline ends. The CDR3 runs 13 residues. For the CDR3, the DNA is TGTGCCTGGAGTGAAGCAACTAATGAAAAACTGTTTTTT. As protein: CAWSEATNEKLFF.

In this sample, this clonotype turned up many times. This rearrangement joins TRBV12-3 or TRBV12-4 to TRBJ2-3; D remains unclear. The CDR3 runs to 14 residues. Trimming pared 0 bases from V and 5 bases from J, leaving 9 bases between. Written as DNA, the CDR3 is TGTGCCAGCAGTTTAGCAGGGCTAAGAGATACGCAGTATTTT. Translation: CASSLAGLRDTQYF.

The chain uses TRBV20-1 and TRBJ2-3; maybe TRBD2 (7 bases). The CDR3 has 14 amino acids. V was pared by 6 bases and J by 1 base, with 14 bases between. Per the germline V gene, CDR1 is DFQATT and CDR2 is SNEGSKA (reference sequence). The CDR3, as DNA: TGCAGTGCCCTCCAGGGGAGGGGCACAGATACGCAGTATTTT. This sequence encodes CSALQGRGTDTQYF.

This clonotype was recorded at least ten times. This chain links TRBV7-9 with TRBJ2-3, with 7 bases lining up with TRBD2. The CDR3 contains 17 residues. The germline V gene encodes CDR1 SEHNR and CDR2 FQNEAQ (reference sequence). V lost 1 base to trimming and J lost 2 bases; unmatched junction nucleotides: 9. The DNA of the CDR3 is TGTGCCAGCAGCTTAGGGGTGGGACTATACCCCACAGATACGCAGTATTTT. It encodes CASSLGVGLYPTDTQYF.

This clonotype appeared a few times. The V gene is TRBV12-3 or TRBV12-4, the J gene TRBJ1-3; TRBD1 agrees at 7 bases. With 4 bases clipped from V and 0 bases from J, the junction kept 6 bases outside the gene matches. The CDR3 sequence is 16 residues long. The CDR3 DNA reads as TGTGCCAGCAGTTCGACAGGGATCGGCTCTGGAAACACCATATATTTT. It yields the protein CASSSTGIGSGNTIYF.

This clonotype was observed a few times. V and J are TRBV10-3 and TRBJ2-1; D is undetermined. The CDR3 covers 12 residues. Germline-derived CDR1 and CDR2 are ENHRY and SYGVKD. V lost 8 bases and J 6 bases, leaving 11 bases between the germline ends. DNA of the CDR3: TGTGCCATCGGAACCACTTCCAATGAGCAGTTCTTC. Its protein product is CAIGTTSNEQFF.

A few counts support this clonotype. The chain links TRBV20-1 to TRBJ2-7, with 8 bases that match TRBD1. The CDR3 totals 11 residues. Trimming at V came to 4 bases and at J to 6 bases, leaving 2 bases not matched to a gene. Germline CDR1 reads DFQATT; CDR2 reads SNEGSKA (reference sequence). The CDR3 is CSANDRGEQYF. CDR3 nucleotide sequence: TGCAGTGCTAACGACAGGGGCGAGCAGTACTTC.